This T cell receptor (beta chain) was obtained from a study of cytotoxic CD8 clonotypes in ibrutinib-treated CLL. The CDR3 is 17 amino acids. V was pared by 2 bases and J by 5 bases, with 19 bases between. CDR1 is MNHNS, CDR2 SASEGT, per germline. Assay: immunoSEQ multiplex PCR; the TCRdb copy retains only in-frame clones and omits some. This table has under 150,000 clones, 70% to 90% appearing once. This clone occurred once. The chain is built from TRBV6-1 and TRBJ1-5; D is ambiguous. The receptor was isolated from a human donor with chronic lymphocytic leukemia. This sample comprised PBMCs, obtained after 36 months of ibrutinib treatment. CDR3 sequence reads: CASSESGASGLDQPQHF. The CDR3 bases are TGTGCCAGCAGTGAAAGTGGTGCGTCCGGGCTGGATCAGCCCCAGCATTTT.